This T cell receptor (beta chain) was observed in a study of shared clonotypes between healthy human individuals. Study details: The composition of the donors was a couple of women and a few men aged 18 to 49.

The ends were cut back, 6 bases at V and 8 bases at J, with 28 bases in the middle. Germline CDR1 and CDR2: MDHEN and SYDVKM. There are 17 residues in the CDR3. Study-level findings and limits: For naive CD4 cells, 5% to 6.5% of clonotypes were shared across several donors. The sole specimen, blood, was sampled, and tissue repertoires likely differ.

Cells designated naive CD8 were CD45RO-negative and were positively selected for CCR7, with terminally differentiated effector memory CD45RA+ cells excluded. Produced via immunoSEQ multiplex PCR; TCRdb's table is partial and in-frame only. The profile shows approximately 650,000 clones, around 95% of them singletons. About this clone itself: Its antigen is currently unknown.

The sample comprised naive CD8+ T cells sorted from blood. This sequence originates from a woman aged 25 to 45 in good health. This sequence joins TRBV28 and TRBJ1-2; D perhaps matches TRBD1 (6 bases). The CDR3 DNA follows: TGTGCCAGCAGCGGCACAGGGAGAAGGGGACGTGGAGACGGCTACACCTTC. Its translation: CASSGTGRRGRGDGYTF.